This T cell receptor beta chain emerged from a study of identical twins. MiXCR, applied by TCRdb to the 5' RACE reads, yields one record per CDR3 protein. The repertoire consists of roughly 350,000 distinct CDR3 sequences, with roughly 9% occurring once and the leading ten covering 7.5% to 9.5%. There are 14 residues in the CDR3. V was shortened by 8 bases and J by 3 bases, with 17 bases between the two germline ends. Per the germline V gene, CDR1 is ENHRY and CDR2 is SYGVKD. This clonotype occurred a few times. Sequencing input: naive T cells sorted from blood. This chain links TRBV10-3 with TRBJ2-7, with D perhaps being TRBD1 or TRBD2 (9 bases each). The clonotype was recovered from a woman aged 45-59 years in good health. Written as DNA, the CDR3 is TGTGCCATCGCGGGGGGGACAGGGATCTACGAGCAGTACGTC. Residues: CAIAGGTGIYEQYV.